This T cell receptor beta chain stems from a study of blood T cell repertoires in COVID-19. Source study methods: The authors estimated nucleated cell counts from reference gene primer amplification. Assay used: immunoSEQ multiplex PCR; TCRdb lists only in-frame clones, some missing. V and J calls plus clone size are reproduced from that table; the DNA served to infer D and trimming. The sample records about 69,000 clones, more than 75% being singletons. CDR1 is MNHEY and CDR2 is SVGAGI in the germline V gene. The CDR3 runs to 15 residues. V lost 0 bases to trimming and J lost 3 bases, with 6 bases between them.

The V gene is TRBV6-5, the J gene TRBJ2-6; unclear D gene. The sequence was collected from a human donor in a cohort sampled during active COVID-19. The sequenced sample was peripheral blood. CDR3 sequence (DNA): TGTGCCAGCAGTTACTCGAGAAGTGGGGCCAACGTCCTGACTTTC. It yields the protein CASSYSRSGANVLTF.